The clone carrying this T cell receptor (beta chain) was recorded once. Its antigen remains unknown. This entry comes from a study of cytomegalovirus exposure and HLA in healthy donors. Findings and caveats of the study: TRBV6-2, TRBV6-3 and some other V segments were unresolvable in 87-base-pair reads.

PCR was performed using 60 Vbeta and 13 Jbeta primers. Assay: immunoSEQ multiplex PCR; the TCRdb copy retains only in-frame clones and omits some. The sample includes about 140,000 clones, less than 80% of them seen just once. Deletions cut 2 bases from V and 0 bases from J, with 12 bases between. CDR1 and CDR2 (germline): SGHNT, YYREEE (reference sequence). The CDR3 contains 16 residues. Sample: PBMCs. This rearrangement joins TRBV5-4 to TRBJ1-3; the D gene is possibly TRBD1 (6 bases). This TCR was sampled from a woman aged 45-60 years in good health and CMV-seropositive. DNA for the CDR3: TGTGCCAGCAGCTTCGGACAGCCACGCTCTGGAAACACCATATATTTT. This gives the protein CASSFGQPRSGNTIYF. The entire variable domain, with the rest obtained from reference TRBV5-4 and TRBJ1-3, is as follows: ETGVTQSPTHLIKTRGQQVTLRCSSQSGHNTVSWYQQALGQGPQFIFQYYREEENGRGNFPPRFSGLQFPNYSSELNVNALELDDSALYLCASSFGQPRSGNTIYFGEGSWLTVV.